This entry is about one T cell receptor beta chain. The CDR3 length is 15 residues. Deletions cut 6 bases from V and 0 bases from J, with 12 bases between. Germline lookup yields CDR1 SNHLY and CDR2 FYNNEI. These data are taken from a study of T cells after yellow fever vaccination. By 5'RACE template switching, TCR cDNA was produced, with a universal primer site and UMIs added in the process. MiXCR, applied by TCRdb to the 5' RACE reads, yields one record per CDR3 protein. The sample lists roughly 350,000 distinct CDR3 sequences; roughly 4% were seen once. This material consisted of PBMCs, taken 5 days after the yellow fever booster vaccination. V usage is TRBV2 and J usage is TRBJ2-1; perhaps TRBD1 as D (7 bases). The receptor comes from a man between 18 and 35 years old who received the YFV17D yellow fever vaccine. This CDR3 reads CASRGGQSSYNEQFF. The DNA of the CDR3 is TGTGCCAGCAGGGGGGGACAGAGCTCCTACAATGAGCAGTTCTTC.